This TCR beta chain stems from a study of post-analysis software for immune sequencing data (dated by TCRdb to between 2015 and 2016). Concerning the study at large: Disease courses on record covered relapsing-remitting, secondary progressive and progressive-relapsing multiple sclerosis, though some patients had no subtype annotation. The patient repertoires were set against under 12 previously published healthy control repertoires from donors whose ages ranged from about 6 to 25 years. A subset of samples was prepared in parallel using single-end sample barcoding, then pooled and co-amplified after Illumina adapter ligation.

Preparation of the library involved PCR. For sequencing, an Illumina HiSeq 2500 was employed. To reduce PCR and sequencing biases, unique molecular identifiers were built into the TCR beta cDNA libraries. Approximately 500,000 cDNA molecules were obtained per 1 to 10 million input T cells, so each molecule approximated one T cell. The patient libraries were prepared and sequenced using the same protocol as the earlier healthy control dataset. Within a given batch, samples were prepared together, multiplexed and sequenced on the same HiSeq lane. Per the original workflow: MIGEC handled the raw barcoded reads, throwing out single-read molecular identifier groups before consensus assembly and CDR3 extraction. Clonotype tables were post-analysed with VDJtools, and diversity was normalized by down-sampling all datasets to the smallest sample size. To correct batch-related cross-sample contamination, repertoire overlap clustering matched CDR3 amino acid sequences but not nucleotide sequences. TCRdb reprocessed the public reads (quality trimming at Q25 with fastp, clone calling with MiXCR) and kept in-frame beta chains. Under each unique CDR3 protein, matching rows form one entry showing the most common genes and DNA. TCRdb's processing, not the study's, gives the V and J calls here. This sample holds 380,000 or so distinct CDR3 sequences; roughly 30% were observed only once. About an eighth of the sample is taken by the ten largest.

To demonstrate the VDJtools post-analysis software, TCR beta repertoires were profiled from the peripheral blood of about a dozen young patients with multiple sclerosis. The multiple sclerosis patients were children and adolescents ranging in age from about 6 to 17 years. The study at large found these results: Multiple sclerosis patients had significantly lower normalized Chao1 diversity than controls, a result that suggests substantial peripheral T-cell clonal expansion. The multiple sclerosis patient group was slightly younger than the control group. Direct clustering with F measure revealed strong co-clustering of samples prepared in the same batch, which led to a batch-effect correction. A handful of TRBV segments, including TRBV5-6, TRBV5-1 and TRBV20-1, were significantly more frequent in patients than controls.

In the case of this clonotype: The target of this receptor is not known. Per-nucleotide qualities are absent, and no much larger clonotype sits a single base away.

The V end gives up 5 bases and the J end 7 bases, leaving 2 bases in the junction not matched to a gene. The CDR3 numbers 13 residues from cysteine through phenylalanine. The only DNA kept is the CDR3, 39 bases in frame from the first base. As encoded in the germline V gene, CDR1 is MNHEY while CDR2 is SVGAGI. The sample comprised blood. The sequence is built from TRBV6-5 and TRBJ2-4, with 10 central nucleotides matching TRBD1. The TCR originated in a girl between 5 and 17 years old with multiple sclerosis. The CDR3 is CASSRTGGNIQYF. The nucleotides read TGTGCCAGCAGTAGGACAGGGGGTAACATTCAGTACTTC.